The present T cell receptor beta chain was sequenced within a study of T cells in Graves' hyperthyroidism and ophthalmopathy. Authors of the study amplified TCR beta CDR3 regions from RNA transcripts. A set of HTBI primers served as the primers for a first-round RT-PCR of the TCR CDR3. TCRdb reprocessed the multiplex PCR reads via MiXCR and lists one record per CDR3 protein. The sample records roughly 700,000 distinct CDR3 sequences, around a third being singletons. The CDR3 spans 15 residues. Germline V CDR1 and CDR2: DFQATT, SNEGSKA (reference sequence). V dropped 0 bases and J dropped 8; count of bases not matched to a gene: 5. A word on this clonotype: Its target is unknown.

Findings and caveats of the study: Ophthalmopathy was model-predicted a median approximately six months pre-onset.

This receptor was taken from a woman aged 40 to 55 with Graves' hyperthyroidism. The sample consisted of blood. V usage is TRBV20-1 and J usage is TRBJ2-1, with 12 bases aligning to TRBD2. CDR3 DNA: TGCAGTGCTAGAGAGACTAGCGGGAGTTTGTATGAGCAGTTCTTC. Protein product: CSARETSGSLYEQFF.